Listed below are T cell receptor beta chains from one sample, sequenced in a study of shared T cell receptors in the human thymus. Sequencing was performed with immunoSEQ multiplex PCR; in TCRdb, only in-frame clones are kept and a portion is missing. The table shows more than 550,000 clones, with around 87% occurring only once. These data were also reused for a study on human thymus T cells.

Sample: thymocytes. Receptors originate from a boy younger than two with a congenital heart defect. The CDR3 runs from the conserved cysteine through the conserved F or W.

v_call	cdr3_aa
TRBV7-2	CASRPNTSGGHYEQYF
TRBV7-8	CASSLAAGTLGQPQHF
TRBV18	CASSSHQREEADTQYF
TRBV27	CASSHTRDSYGYTF
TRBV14	CASSQGGLAGEVAYEQYF
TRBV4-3	CASSRSDRGHDGYTF
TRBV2	CASSPRGGAQSYNEQFF
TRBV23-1	CASSQSIAFF
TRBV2	CASRGTSYGYTF
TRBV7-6	CASSHTPLAAWTQYF
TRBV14	CASSQAGVGSEQYF
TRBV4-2	CASSQAGGGYTF
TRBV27	CASSDRGSYEQYF
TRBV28	CASSLWGIGQGGTQPQHF
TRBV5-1	CASSPGTGGGGYTF
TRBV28	CASSGCGTEAFF
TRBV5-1	CASSDPAGLAGEGPQQFF
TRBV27	CASSLIGEQPQHF
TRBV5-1	CASSLGESYNEQFF
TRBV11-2	CASSLGFRDNYGYTF
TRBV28	CASRRVDSPYEQYF
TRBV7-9	CASSLVMVGDTGELFF
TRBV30	CAWSESGQGLVKGSGTEAFF
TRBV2	CASRDPGQTTDTQYF